Here is one TCR beta chain with its context. Its antigen remains unidentified. The data were produced by immunoSEQ multiplex PCR, yet TCRdb's version contains in-frame clones alone and is incomplete. The data contain fewer than 800,000 clones, around 89% of them singletons. From germline, CDR1 is DFQATT and CDR2 SNEGSKA (reference sequence). V dropped 3 bases and J dropped 1 base, with 6 bases sitting between them. This CDR3 comprises 12 residues. This entry comes from a study of Ad26.COV2.S vaccination and SARS-CoV-2 variants. General observations from the study: Vaccinees displayed broader spike-specific TCR repertoires than placebo recipients.

Treatment indicated: 19 received Ad26.COV2.S at low or high dose, single or two shots; five or six received placebo; per-sample allocation not given. Sample collection was performed on day 63 after the first vaccine or placebo injection. The source of this sequence is a person between 18 and 65 years old who received the Ad26.COV2.S COVID-19 vaccine or a placebo. The chain couples TRBV20-1 to TRBJ1-1, with D unresolved. The source material was peripheral blood, sampled in a trial of Ad26.COV2.S vaccine versus placebo. The DNA of the CDR3 is TGCAGTGCTAGTAAGGGGAACACTGAAGCTTTCTTT. Encoded protein: CSASKGNTEAFF.